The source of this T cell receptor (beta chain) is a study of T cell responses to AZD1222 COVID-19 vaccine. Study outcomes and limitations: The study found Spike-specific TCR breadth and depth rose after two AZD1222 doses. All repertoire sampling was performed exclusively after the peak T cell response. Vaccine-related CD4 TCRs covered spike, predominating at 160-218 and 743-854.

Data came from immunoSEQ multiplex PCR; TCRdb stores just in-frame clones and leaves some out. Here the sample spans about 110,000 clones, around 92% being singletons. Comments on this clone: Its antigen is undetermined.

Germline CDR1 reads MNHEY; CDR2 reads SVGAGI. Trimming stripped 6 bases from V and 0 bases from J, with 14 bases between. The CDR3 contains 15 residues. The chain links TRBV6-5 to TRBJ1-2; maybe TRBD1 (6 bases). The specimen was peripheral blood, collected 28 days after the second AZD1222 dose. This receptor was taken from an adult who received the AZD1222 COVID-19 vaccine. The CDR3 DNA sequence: TGTGCCAGCAGGACGGACAGAACAGCTAACTATGGCTACACCTTC. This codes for CASRTDRTANYGYTF.